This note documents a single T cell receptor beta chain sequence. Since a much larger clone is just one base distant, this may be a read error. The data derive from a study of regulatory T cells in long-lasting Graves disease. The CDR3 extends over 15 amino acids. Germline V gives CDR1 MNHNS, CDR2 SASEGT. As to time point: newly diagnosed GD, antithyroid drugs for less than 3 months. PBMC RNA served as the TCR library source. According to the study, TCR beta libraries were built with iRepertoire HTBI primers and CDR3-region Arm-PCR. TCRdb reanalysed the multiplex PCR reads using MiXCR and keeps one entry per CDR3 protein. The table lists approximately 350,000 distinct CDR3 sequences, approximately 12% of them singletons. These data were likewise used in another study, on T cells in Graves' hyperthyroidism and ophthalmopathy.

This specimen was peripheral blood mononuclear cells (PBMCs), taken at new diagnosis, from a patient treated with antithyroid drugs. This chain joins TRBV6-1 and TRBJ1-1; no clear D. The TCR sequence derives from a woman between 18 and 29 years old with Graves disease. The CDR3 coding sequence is TGTGCCAGCAGTGAATTAGGCAGCCTGAACACTGAAGCTTCCTTT. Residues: CASSELGSLNTEASF.